The present entry profiles one T cell receptor (beta chain) with its context. The CDR3 does not close with the conserved phenylalanine or tryptophan, likely indicating a read error. Memory CD4+ T cells were sorted as CD4+CD45RO+CD25- cells. TCRdb ran MiXCR on the 5' RACE reads and lists one entry per CDR3 protein. The data hold 25,000 to 40,000 distinct CDR3 sequences, with roughly 24% observed a single time. The CDR3 is made up of 16 amino acids. V dropped 3 bases and J dropped 0 bases, with 11 bases sitting between them. CDR1 is SGHAT, CDR2 FQNNGV, per germline. The sample was memory CD4+ T cells sorted from blood. Specified subset: memory CD4+ T cells, CD4+CD45RO+CD25-. V is TRBV11-2 and J is TRBJ2-2; TRBD1 is a possible D gene (7 bases). The TCR originated in a female donor with breast cancer. This CDR3 reads CASSLEGTANTGELFC. CDR3 bases: TGTGCCAGCAGCTTGGAGGGGACAGCGAACACCGGGGAGCTGTTTTGT.